This T cell receptor beta chain was found in a study of shared clonotypes between healthy human individuals. Study-level background: Three plates each covered CD4 naive and memory; CD8 naive two, CD8 memory one.

Donors comprised only Caucasian adults living in Nashville, Tennessee. About this clone itself: Its matching antigen is unknown.

The V gene's germline CDR1 is SGHRS and CDR2 YFSETQ. The CDR3 has 16 residues. The ends were cut back, 0 bases at V and 4 bases at J, with 16 bases in the middle. The authors ran the assay at deep level. Measured with immunoSEQ multiplex PCR; TCRdb has only the in-frame clones, and not every one. The sample lists about 1,500,000 clones; 95% to 97% were seen once. Study-level findings and limits: With a handful of donors compared, roughly 5% of naive CD4 clonotypes were shared.

The receptor's source is a man younger than 40 in good health. Input material: naive CD4+ T cells sorted from blood. Regarding subset: CD45RA+ positively selected. The rearrangement joins TRBV5-1 to TRBJ1-2; weak D call: TRBD1 (5 bases). CDR3 nucleotide sequence: TGCGCCAGCAGCTTGGCCGGCGGGGCGGACATCTATGGCTACACCTTC. Translating it yields CASSLAGGADIYGYTF.